Sequencing of this TCR beta chain was carried out in a study of technical replicates of blood from a few donors. CDR3 length: 14 amino acids. Deletions cut 7 bases from V and 4 bases from J, with 16 bases between. Looked up from germline, CDR1 is MNHEY and CDR2 is SVGAGI. The repertoire was sequenced with immunoSEQ multiplex PCR; TCRdb's copy has only in-frame clones and lacks some. This table holds 76,000 or so clones, around 85% found once. The sequence was obtained from a human donor in good health. Some clones in this sample may be carry-over from other donors' samples. What was sequenced was PBMCs. J is TRBJ1-1 and V is TRBV6-5, with D uncertain. CDR3 sequence (DNA): TGTGCCAGCACCCCGAGGGTCTTCGCCACTGAAGCTTTCTTT. This translates into CASTPRVFATEAFF.